The 20 T cell receptor beta chains below come from one sample, sequenced in a study of cytomegalovirus exposure and HLA in healthy donors. Amplification used 60 Vbeta primers and 13 Jbeta primers. The assay was immunoSEQ multiplex PCR, and TCRdb's table has in-frame clones only and misses some. The table records about 190,000 clones, 87% of them present only once. The specimen was PBMCs. The receptors come from a man in his thirties or forties in good health and CMV-seronegative.

The rearrangement uses TRBV6-4 and TRBJ2-3, with 10 bases fitting TRBD2. With V trimmed by 2 bases and J by 5 bases, 10 bases remained unmatched. Germline V gene sequence: CDR1 MRHNA, CDR2 SNTAGT. This CDR3 is 17 amino acids long. CDR3 coding DNA: TGTGCCAGCAGTGACCCCCTGAGAGCGGGGGGGGAAGATACGCAGTATTTT. Amino acids: CASSDPLRAGGEDTQYF.

The CDR3 DNA reads TGTGCCAGCAGTTGGACAGGTTCCAATCAGCCCCAGCATTTT. Translating gives CASSWTGSNQPQHF. This chain joins TRBV28 and TRBJ1-5, with TRBD1 identical over 7 bases. J gave up 3 bases and V 4 bases, and 3 bases lay outside the gene matches. CDR3 length equals 14 residues. The V gene's germline CDR1 is MDHEN and CDR2 SYDVKM.

The chain has TRBV5-1 and TRBJ2-3, with D perhaps matching TRBD2 (6 bases). CDR3 length: 23 amino acids. The germline CDR1 and CDR2 sequences are SGHRS and YFSETQ. V lost 0 bases and J 5 bases, leaving 37 bases between the germline ends. CDR3 nucleotide sequence: TGCGCCAGCAGCTTGGGGCGATGGGGGGACCTGGGAAACCATGTGGACATGGAAGATACGCAGTATTTT. Amino acid sequence: CASSLGRWGDLGNHVDMEDTQYF.

The chain couples TRBV2 to TRBJ1-5, with D uncertain. The CDR3 length is 13 residues. V was cut by 6 bases and J by 5 bases, with 11 bases left in between. The germline V gene encodes CDR1 SNHLY and CDR2 FYNNEI. The CDR3 is CASRMTEHQPQHF. DNA of the CDR3: TGTGCCAGCAGGATGACGGAGCATCAGCCCCAGCATTTT.

The CDR3 nucleotides are TGTGCCAGCAGCTTGTCGGGGCAAGAGACCCAGTACTTC. Amino acids: CASSLSGQETQYF. This chain links TRBV5-4 with TRBJ2-5, with D perhaps matching TRBD2 (5 bases). The CDR3 is 13 residues long. The germline V gene has CDR1 SGHNT and CDR2 YYREEE (reference sequence). Trimming removed 1 base at V and 2 bases at J, with 6 bases between.

V is TRBV28 and J is TRBJ1-1; D unclear. This CDR3 has 12 residues. Germline CDR1 reads MDHEN; CDR2 reads SYDVKM. Trimming took off 3 bases at V and 6 bases at J, with 8 bases between the two ends. The CDR3 nucleotides read TGTGCCAGCAGTTTCCCAACACCTGAAGCTTTCTTT. Translation gives CASSFPTPEAFF. The complete variable domain, with remaining parts taken from reference TRBV28 and TRBJ1-1, reads DVKVTQSSRYLVKRTGEKVFLECVQDMDHENMFWYRQDPGLGLRLIYFSYDVKMKEKGDIPEGYSVSREKKERFSLILESASTNQTSMYLCASSFPTPEAFFGQGTRLTVV.

J is TRBJ2-5 and V is TRBV10-2; 8 nucleotides agree with TRBD1. This CDR3 is 16 amino acids long. CDR1 is WSHSY and CDR2 is SAAADI in the germline V gene. The trim removed 3 bases at V and 0 bases at J, leaving 6 bases unmatched. CDR3 loop: CASSEDRGGYQETQYF. In DNA form, the CDR3 reads TGCGCCAGCAGTGAAGACAGGGGTGGATACCAAGAGACCCAGTACTTC.

J is TRBJ1-1 and V is TRBV29-1, with D unresolved. This CDR3 contains 13 residues. V lost 5 bases and J lost 4, with 14 bases in between. Looked up from germline, CDR1 is SQVTM and CDR2 is ANQGSEA. The CDR3 DNA reads TGCAGCGTTAATAACGGGGAAGGCACTGAAGCTTTCTTT. Translated: CSVNNGEGTEAFF.

The chain recombines TRBV29-1 with TRBJ2-3; D unclear. V shed 4 bases and J shed 2 bases, with 7 bases lying between them. CDR3 size: 12 residues. CDR1 and CDR2 (germline): SQVTM, ANQGSEA. DNA of the CDR3: TGCAGCGTTGTTGCGGACACAGATACGCAGTATTTT. This translates into CSVVADTDTQYF.

The DNA for the CDR3 is TGTGCCAGCAGCTCGCCGGGTCTCAATGAGCAGTTCTTC. It translates to CASSSPGLNEQFF. The V gene is TRBV7-9, the J gene TRBJ2-1; D uncertain. The CDR3 is 13 residues long. Looked up from germline, CDR1 is SEHNR and CDR2 is FQNEAQ (reference sequence). Trimming removed 4 bases at V and 6 bases at J, with 10 bases between.

The V call is TRBV29-1, the J call TRBJ2-2; 7 bases agree with TRBD1. J lost 5 bases, V lost 6 bases, and 6 bases had no gene match. Germline CDR1 SQVTM, CDR2 ANQGSEA. The CDR3 spans 13 residues. The CDR3 DNA reads as TGCAGCGTCCGACAGGGAGAGACCGGGGAGCTGTTTTTT. Its protein product is CSVRQGETGELFF.

The chain carries TRBV6-1 and TRBJ2-7, with D tentatively TRBD1 (5 bases). The CDR3 totals 14 residues. Germline values: CDR1 MNHNS, CDR2 SASEGT. The V gene lost 7 bases and the J gene lost 3 bases, with 16 bases spanning the gap. In DNA form, the CDR3 reads TGTGCCAGCAAGGGGATTCAAAGAGACTACGAGCAGTACTTC. Encoded protein: CASKGIQRDYEQYF.

The V call is TRBV9, the J call TRBJ2-7; a possible D gene is TRBD1 (5 bases). Between the trimmed V and J ends, which lost 4 bases and 6 bases, there was a span of 11 bases. Germline assignment: CDR1 SGDLS and CDR2 YYNGEE. The CDR3 totals 12 residues. CDR3 sequence: CASSSPGFEQYF. Here the CDR3 DNA reads TGTGCCAGCAGCTCGCCAGGGTTCGAGCAGTACTTC.

The chain has TRBV7-8 and TRBJ2-7, with 11 nucleotides matching TRBD2. Losses at the gene ends were 5 bases for V and 5 bases for J; bases not matched to a gene: 11. The germline gives CDR1 SGHVS, CDR2 FQNEAQ. The CDR3 has 16 amino acids. In nucleotides, the CDR3 is TGTGCCAGCAGCCGGACGACTAGCGGGACTTCTGACGAGCAGTACTTC. Its protein product is CASSRTTSGTSDEQYF. Together with reference TRBV7-8 and TRBJ2-7, the CDR3 gives the full variable domain: GAGVSQSPRYKVAKRGQDVALRCDPISGHVSLFWYQQALGQGPEFLTYFQNEAQLDKSGLPSDRFFAERPEGSVSTLKIQRTQQEDSAVYLCASSRTTSGTSDEQYFGPGTRLTVT.

The gene calls are TRBV5-1 and TRBJ2-7; possible D gene TRBD1, 6 bases. The CDR3 sequence is 13 residues long. Trimming left V 4 bases short and J 5 bases short, with 13 bases between. Germline CDR1 reads SGHRS; CDR2 reads YFSETQ. DNA for the CDR3: TGCGCCAGCAGCACCGAACAGGGCGACGAGCAGTACTTC. Residues: CASSTEQGDEQYF. The full variable domain, with the rest looked up from reference TRBV5-1 and TRBJ2-7, is KAGVTQTPRYLIKTRGQQVTLSCSPISGHRSVSWYQQTPGQGLQFLFEYFSETQRNKGNFPGRFSGRQFSNSRSEMNVSTLELGDSALYLCASSTEQGDEQYFGPGTRLTVT.

This clone was picked up one time. The chain couples TRBV5-6 to TRBJ2-5, with 9 bases aligning to TRBD1. Trimming at V came to 0 bases and at J to 3 bases, leaving 3 bases not matched to a gene. The CDR3 covers 15 residues. Germline CDR1 is SGHDT and CDR2 is YYEEEE. CDR3 sequence reads: CASSLGTGVKETQYF. Written as DNA, the CDR3 is TGTGCCAGCAGCTTGGGGACAGGGGTCAAAGAGACCCAGTACTTC.

The rearrangement joins TRBV15 to TRBJ2-5; D gene unclear. V lost 3 bases and J lost 5, with 13 bases in between. The CDR3 contains 14 residues. The germline V gene encodes CDR1 LNHNV and CDR2 YYDKDF (reference sequence). The CDR3 is CATSSPYKEETQYF. The CDR3 DNA reads TGTGCCACCAGCAGCCCTTATAAGGAGGAGACCCAGTACTTC.

The V call is TRBV4-2, the J call TRBJ2-1, with TRBD1 as a possible D gene (6 bases). The germline V gene has CDR1 LGHNA and CDR2 YNFKEQ. CDR3 length: 13 amino acids. The V end was cut by 0 bases, the J end by 12 bases, with 12 bases between. CDR3 amino acids: CASSQDRGTAQFF. The DNA for the CDR3 is TGTGCCAGCAGCCAAGATAGGGGGACGGCGCAGTTCTTC.

The chain is built from TRBV5-4 and TRBJ1-1, with D unresolved. Germline loops: CDR1 SGHNT, CDR2 YYREEE (reference sequence). The CDR3 covers 14 residues. V was cut by 1 base and J by 3 bases, with 10 bases left in between. CDR3 in amino acids: CASSLITSDTEAFF. The DNA of the CDR3 is TGTGCCAGCAGCTTGATTACTAGCGACACTGAAGCTTTCTTT.

V and J are TRBV6-4 and TRBJ2-1, with D possibly TRBD1 on 6 matching bases. This CDR3 is built from 12 residues. V was shortened by 5 bases and J by 8 bases, with 10 bases between the two germline ends. Germline CDR1 is MRHNA and CDR2 is SNTAGT. CDR3 amino acids: CASSPQGYEQFF. The CDR3 nucleotides read TGTGCCAGCAGTCCACAGGGTTATGAGCAGTTCTTC.